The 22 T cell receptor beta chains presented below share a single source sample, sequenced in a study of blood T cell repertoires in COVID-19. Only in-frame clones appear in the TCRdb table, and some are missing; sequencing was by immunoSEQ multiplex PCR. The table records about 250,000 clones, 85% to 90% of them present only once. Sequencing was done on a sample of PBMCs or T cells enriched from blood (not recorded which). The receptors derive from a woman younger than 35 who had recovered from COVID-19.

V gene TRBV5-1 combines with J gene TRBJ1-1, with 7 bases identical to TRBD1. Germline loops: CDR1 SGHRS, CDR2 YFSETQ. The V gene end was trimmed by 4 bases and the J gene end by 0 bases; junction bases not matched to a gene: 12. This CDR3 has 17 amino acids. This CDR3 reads CASSPTGTVSLNTEAFF. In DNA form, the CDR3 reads TGCGCCAGCAGCCCGACCGGGACAGTCAGTTTGAACACTGAAGCTTTCTTT.

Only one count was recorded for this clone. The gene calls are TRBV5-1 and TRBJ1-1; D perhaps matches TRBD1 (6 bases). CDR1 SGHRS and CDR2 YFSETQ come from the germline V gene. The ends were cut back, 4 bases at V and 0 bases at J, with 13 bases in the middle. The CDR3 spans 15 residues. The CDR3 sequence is CASSPDSTLNTEAFF. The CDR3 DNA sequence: TGCGCCAGCAGCCCGGACAGTACCCTGAACACTGAAGCTTTCTTT.

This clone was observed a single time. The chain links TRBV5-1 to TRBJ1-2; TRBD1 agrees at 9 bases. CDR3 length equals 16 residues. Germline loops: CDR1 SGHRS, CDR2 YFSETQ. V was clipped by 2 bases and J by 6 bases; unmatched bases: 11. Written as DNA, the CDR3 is TGCGCCAGCAGCTTACAGGGGGCTCGACAGTCCGATGGCTACACCTTC. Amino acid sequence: CASSLQGARQSDGYTF.

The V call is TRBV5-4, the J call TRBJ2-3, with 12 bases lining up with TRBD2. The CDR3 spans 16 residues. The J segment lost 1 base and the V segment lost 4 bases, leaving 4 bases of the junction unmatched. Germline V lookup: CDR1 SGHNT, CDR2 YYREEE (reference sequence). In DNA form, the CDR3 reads TGTGCCAGCAGCCAGACTAGCGGGGGACGCACAGATACGCAGTATTTT. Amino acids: CASSQTSGGRTDTQYF.

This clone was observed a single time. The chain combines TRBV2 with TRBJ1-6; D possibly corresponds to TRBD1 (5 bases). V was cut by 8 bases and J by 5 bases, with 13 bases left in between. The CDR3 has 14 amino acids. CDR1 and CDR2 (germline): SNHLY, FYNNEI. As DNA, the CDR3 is TGTGCCAGCGGCGGGACGGTAGATAATTCACCCCTCCACTTT. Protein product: CASGGTVDNSPLHF.

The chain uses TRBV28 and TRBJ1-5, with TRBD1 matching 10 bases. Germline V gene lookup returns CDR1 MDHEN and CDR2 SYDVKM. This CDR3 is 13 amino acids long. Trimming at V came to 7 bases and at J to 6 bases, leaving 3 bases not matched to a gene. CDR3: CASTRTGGQPQHF. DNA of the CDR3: TGTGCCAGCACGCGGACAGGGGGTCAGCCCCAGCATTTT.

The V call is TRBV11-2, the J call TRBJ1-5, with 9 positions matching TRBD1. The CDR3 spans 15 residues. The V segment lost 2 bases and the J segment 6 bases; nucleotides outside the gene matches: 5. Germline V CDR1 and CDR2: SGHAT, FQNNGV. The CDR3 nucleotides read TGTGCCAGCAGCTTAAACAGGGGGCCGGGTCAGCCCCAGCATTTT. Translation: CASSLNRGPGQPQHF.

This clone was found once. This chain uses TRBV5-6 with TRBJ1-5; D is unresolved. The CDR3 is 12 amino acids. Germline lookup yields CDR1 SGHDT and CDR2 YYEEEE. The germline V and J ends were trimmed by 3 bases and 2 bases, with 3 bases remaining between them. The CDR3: CASSSGNQPQHF. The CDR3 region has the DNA TGTGCCAGCAGCTCGGGCAATCAGCCCCAGCATTTT.

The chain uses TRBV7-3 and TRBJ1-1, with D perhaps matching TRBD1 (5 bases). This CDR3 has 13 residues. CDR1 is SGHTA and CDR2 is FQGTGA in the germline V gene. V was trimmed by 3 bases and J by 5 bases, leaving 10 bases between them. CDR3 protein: CASSFGGLTEAFF. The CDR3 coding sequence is TGTGCCAGCAGCTTCGGGGGATTGACTGAAGCTTTCTTT. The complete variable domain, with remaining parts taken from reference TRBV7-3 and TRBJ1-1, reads GAGVSQTPSNKVTEKGKYVELRCDPISGHTALYWYRQSLGQGPEFLIYFQGTGAADDSGLPNDRFFAVRPEGSVSTLKIQRTERGDSAVYLCASSFGGLTEAFFGQGTRLTVV.

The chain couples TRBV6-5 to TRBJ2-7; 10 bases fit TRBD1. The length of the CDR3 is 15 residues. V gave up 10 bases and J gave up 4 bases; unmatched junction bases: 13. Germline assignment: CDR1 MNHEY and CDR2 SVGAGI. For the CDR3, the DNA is TGTGCCACCAGACAGGGGGCGGGGGTTCGATACGAGCAGTACTTC. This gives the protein CATRQGAGVRYEQYF.

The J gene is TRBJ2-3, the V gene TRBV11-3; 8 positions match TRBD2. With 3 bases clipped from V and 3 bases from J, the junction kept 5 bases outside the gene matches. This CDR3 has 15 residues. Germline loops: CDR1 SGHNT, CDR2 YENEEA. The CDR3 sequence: CASSFPGTRTDTQYF. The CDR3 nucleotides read TGTGCCAGCAGCTTTCCAGGGACTAGAACAGATACGCAGTATTTT.

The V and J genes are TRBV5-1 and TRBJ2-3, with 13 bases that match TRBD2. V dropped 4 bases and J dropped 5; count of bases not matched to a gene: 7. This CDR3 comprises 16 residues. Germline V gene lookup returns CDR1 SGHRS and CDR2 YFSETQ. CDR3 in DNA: TGCGCCAGCAGCCGTACTAGCGGGGGGGCTGTAGATACGCAGTATTTT. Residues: CASSRTSGGAVDTQYF.

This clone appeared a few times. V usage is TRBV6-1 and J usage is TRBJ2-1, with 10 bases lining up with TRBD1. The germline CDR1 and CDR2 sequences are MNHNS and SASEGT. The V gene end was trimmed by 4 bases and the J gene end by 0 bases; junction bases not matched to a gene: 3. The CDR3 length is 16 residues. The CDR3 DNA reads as TGTGCCAGCAGTGCATGGGACAGGGGCTCCTACAATGAGCAGTTCTTC. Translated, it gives CASSAWDRGSYNEQFF.

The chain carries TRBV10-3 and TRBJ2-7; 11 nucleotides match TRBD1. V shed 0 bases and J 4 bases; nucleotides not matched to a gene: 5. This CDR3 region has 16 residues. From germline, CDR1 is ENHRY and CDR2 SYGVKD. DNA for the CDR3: TGTGCCATCAGTGAGTCTAGGGGACAGGGGGGATACGAGCAGTACTTC. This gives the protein CAISESRGQGGYEQYF.

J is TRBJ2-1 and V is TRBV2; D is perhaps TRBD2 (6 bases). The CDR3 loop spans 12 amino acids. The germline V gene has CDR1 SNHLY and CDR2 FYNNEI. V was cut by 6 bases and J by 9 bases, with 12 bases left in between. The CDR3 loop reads CASRREAGEQFF. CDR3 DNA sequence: TGTGCCAGCAGGAGGGAGGCGGGTGAGCAGTTCTTC.

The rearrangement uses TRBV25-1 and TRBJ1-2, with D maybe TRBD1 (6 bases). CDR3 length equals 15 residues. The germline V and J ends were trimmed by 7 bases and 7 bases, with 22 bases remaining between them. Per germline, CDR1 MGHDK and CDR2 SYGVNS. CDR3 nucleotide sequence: TGTGCCAGCAAAGATGGACAGTTCCTCTATGGTGGCTACACCTTC. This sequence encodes CASKDGQFLYGGYTF.

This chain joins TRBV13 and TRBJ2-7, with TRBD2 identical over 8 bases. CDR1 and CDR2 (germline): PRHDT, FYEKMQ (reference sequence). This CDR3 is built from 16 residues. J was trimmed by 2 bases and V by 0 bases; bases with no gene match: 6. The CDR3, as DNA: TGTGCCAGCAGCTTAGGCCCAAGCGGGGGCGCCTACGAGCAGTACTTC. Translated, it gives CASSLGPSGGAYEQYF.

As DNA, the CDR3 is TGTGCCAGCAGCCAGTCAGGGGTTGTGGCCTATGGCTACACCTTC. Amino acid sequence: CASSQSGVVAYGYTF. The chain is built from TRBV11-2 and TRBJ1-2; D is perhaps TRBD1 (6 bases). CDR1 SGHAT and CDR2 FQNNGV come from the germline V gene. The length of the CDR3 is 15 residues. With 5 bases removed from V and 4 bases from J, the gap between germline ends came to 17 bases.

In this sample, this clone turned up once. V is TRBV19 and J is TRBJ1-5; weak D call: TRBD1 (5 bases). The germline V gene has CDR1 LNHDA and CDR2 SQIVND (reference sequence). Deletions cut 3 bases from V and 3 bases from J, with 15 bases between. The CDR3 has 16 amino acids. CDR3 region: CASSMIGGGNNQPQHF. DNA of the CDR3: TGTGCCAGTAGTATGATCGGGGGAGGTAACAATCAGCCCCAGCATTTT.

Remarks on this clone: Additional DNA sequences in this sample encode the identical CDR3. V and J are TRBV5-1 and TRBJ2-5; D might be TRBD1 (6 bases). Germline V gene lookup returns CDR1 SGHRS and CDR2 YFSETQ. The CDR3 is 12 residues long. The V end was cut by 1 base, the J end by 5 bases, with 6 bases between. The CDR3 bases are TGCGCCAGCAGCTTGAGGGGGGAGACCCAGTACTTC. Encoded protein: CASSLRGETQYF.

CDR3 DNA: TGTGCCAGCAGTACATCAGGGTTCACTGAAGCTTTCTTT. Amino acids: CASSTSGFTEAFF. This chain uses TRBV27 with TRBJ1-1; tentative D call: TRBD1 (5 bases). Trimming took 5 bases from V and 4 from J, leaving 11 bases between them. Germline V CDR1 and CDR2: MNHEY, SMNVEV (reference sequence). The CDR3 consists of 13 residues.

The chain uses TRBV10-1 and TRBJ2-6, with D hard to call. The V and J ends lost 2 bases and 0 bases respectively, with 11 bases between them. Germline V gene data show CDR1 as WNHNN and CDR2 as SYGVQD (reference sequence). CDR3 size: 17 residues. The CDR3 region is CASSERSLHSGANVLTF. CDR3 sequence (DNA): TGCGCCAGCAGTGAGCGGAGTCTACACTCTGGGGCCAACGTCCTGACTTTC.